The 32 T cell receptor beta chains below were found in one sample sequenced in a study of identical twins. TCRdb fed the 5' RACE reads into MiXCR, producing one record per CDR3 protein. This sample has some 760,000 distinct CDR3 sequences, with 15% to 20% found just once. The same data also went into a second study, on T cells expressing NK-cell markers.

Sequenced input: PBMCs. These receptors were obtained from a woman under 30 in good health.

The rearrangement links TRBV20-1 to TRBJ2-3; D uncertain. The CDR3 has 12 amino acids. V was pared by 3 bases and J by 2 bases, with 6 bases between. Germline CDR1 is DFQATT and CDR2 is SNEGSKA (reference sequence). The CDR3 coding sequence is TGCAGTGCTAGGACCCTCACAGATACGCAGTATTTT. Amino acids: CSARTLTDTQYF.

This clonotype was counted only a few times. The chain links TRBV7-2 to TRBJ2-7; 10 bases match TRBD2. CDR1 and CDR2 (germline): SGHTA, FQGNSA. The CDR3 consists of 15 residues. The V segment lost 1 base and the J segment 3 bases; nucleotides outside the gene matches: 3. The CDR3 DNA is TGTGCCAGCAGCTTAGGATGGACTAGCGGCTACGAGCAGTACTTC. It codes for CASSLGWTSGYEQYF.

This chain connects TRBV12-3 or TRBV12-4 to TRBJ2-1, with 7 bases aligning to TRBD2. This CDR3 has 16 residues. V trimming: 4 bases; J trimming: 4 bases; junction bases outside the gene matches: 10. The CDR3 here is CASSSPRAGVYNEQFF. In nucleotides, the CDR3 is TGTGCCAGCAGTTCCCCCCGGGCGGGGGTTTACAATGAGCAGTTCTTC.

V is TRBV9 and J is TRBJ2-1; TRBD2 might be the D (6 bases). Trimming removed 4 bases from V and 5 bases from J, with 19 bases in between. In germline, CDR1 is SGDLS, CDR2 YYNGEE. The CDR3 contains 16 residues. CDR3 loop: CASSLAGSPTHNEQFF. DNA for the CDR3: TGTGCCAGCAGCTTGGCCGGGAGCCCCACCCACAATGAGCAGTTCTTC.

This clonotype was counted a few times. The J gene is TRBJ1-2, the V gene TRBV4-3; no clear D. The CDR3 is 14 residues long. Germline-derived CDR1 and CDR2 are LGHNA and YSLEER. Trimming stripped 0 bases from V and 9 bases from J, with 14 bases between. CDR3 coding DNA: TGCGCCAGCAGCCAAGAAAAGGCGGGTGTGAGCTACACCTTC. Translation gives CASSQEKAGVSYTF.

This chain connects TRBV7-2 to TRBJ2-7; the match to TRBD1 covers 7 bases. Germline CDR1 is SGHTA and CDR2 is FQGNSA. CDR3 size: 13 residues. The trim removed 2 bases at V and 5 bases at J, leaving 3 bases unmatched. CDR3 sequence reads: CASSLKTGNEQYF. CDR3 nucleotides: TGTGCCAGCAGCTTAAAGACAGGGAACGAGCAGTACTTC. The full variable domain, rest sourced from reference TRBV7-2 and TRBJ2-7, is GAGVSQSPSNKVTEKGKDVELRCDPISGHTALYWYRQSLGQGLEFLIYFQGNSAPDKSGLPSDRFSAERTGGSVSTLTIQRTQQEDSAVYLCASSLKTGNEQYFGPGTRLTVT.

This clonotype was seen only a few times. V gene TRBV5-1 combines with J gene TRBJ2-1; possibly TRBD1 for D (5 bases). Trimming removed 4 bases at V and 9 bases at J, with 23 bases between. The CDR3 has 16 amino acids. Germline loops: CDR1 SGHRS, CDR2 YFSETQ. The CDR3 region is CASSIRASIELGEQFF. The CDR3 nucleotides are TGCGCCAGCAGCATCAGGGCCAGCATCGAACTGGGTGAGCAGTTCTTC. Based on the CDR3 plus reference TRBV5-1 and TRBJ2-1, the full variable domain is KAGVTQTPRYLIKTRGQQVTLSCSPISGHRSVSWYQQTPGQGLQFLFEYFSETQRNKGNFPGRFSGRQFSNSRSEMNVSTLELGDSALYLCASSIRASIELGEQFFGPGTRLTVL.

This clonotype came up a few times. The chain uses TRBV10-3 and TRBJ1-1; the match to TRBD1 covers 7 bases. The V gene's germline CDR1 is ENHRY and CDR2 SYGVKD. The CDR3 has 18 amino acids. The V and J ends lost 4 bases and 0 bases, in that order; junction bases with no gene match: 14. Here the CDR3 DNA reads TGTGCCATCAGTGTGGCCGGGACAGATATAATAATGAACACTGAAGCTTTCTTT. Residues: CAISVAGTDIIMNTEAFF.

This clonotype was counted only a few times. The DNA of the CDR3 is TGTGCCATCAGTGCCCTCGGGGATGAGCAGTTCTTC. It encodes CAISALGDEQFF. The V gene is TRBV10-3, the J gene TRBJ2-1; possibly TRBD2 for D (5 bases). The germline gives CDR1 ENHRY, CDR2 SYGVKD. The length of the CDR3 is 12 residues. V shed 4 bases and J shed 8 bases, with 9 bases lying between them.

The chain has TRBV2 and TRBJ2-1, with 9 bases aligning to TRBD2. Looked up from germline, CDR1 is SNHLY and CDR2 is FYNNEI. The CDR3 is made up of 14 amino acids. V lost 6 bases and J lost 10; bases outside the gene matches: 10. CDR3 bases: TGTGCCAGCAGCTCGGGACTAGCCATCCAGGAGCAGTTCTTC. It codes for CASSSGLAIQEQFF.

Here the CDR3 DNA reads TGTGCCATCAGTGGATTACGGGGACTAGCGGACGACAATGAGCAGTTCTTC. It encodes CAISGLRGLADDNEQFF. The rearrangement joins TRBV10-3 to TRBJ2-1; 11 bases are a match to TRBD2. Unmatched junction bases numbered 10, after V lost 4 bases and J lost 5 bases. Germline lookup yields CDR1 ENHRY and CDR2 SYGVKD. CDR3 length: 17 residues.

V is TRBV4-3 and J is TRBJ2-3; 10 bases map to TRBD1. J lost 3 bases, V lost 4 bases, and 13 bases had no gene match. Germline loops: CDR1 LGHNA, CDR2 YSLEER. The length of the CDR3 is 18 residues. CDR3 protein: CASSPALETGGSTDTQYF. The CDR3 DNA sequence: TGCGCCAGCAGCCCAGCCCTAGAGACAGGGGGCTCAACAGATACGCAGTATTTT.

This clonotype showed up just a few times. V gene TRBV12-3 or TRBV12-4 combines with J gene TRBJ2-1; perhaps TRBD2 as D (5 bases). Trimming cost V 2 bases and J 5 bases, with 16 bases left between them. This CDR3 spans 16 amino acids. The CDR3 here is CASSLTLAVNDNEQFF. Here the CDR3 DNA reads TGTGCCAGCAGTTTAACTCTAGCAGTCAATGACAATGAGCAGTTCTTC.

This chain's CDR3 is CASSKHSYEQYF. For the CDR3, the DNA is TGTGCCAGCAGCAAGCACTCCTACGAGCAGTACTTC. V usage is TRBV7-2 and J usage is TRBJ2-7, with no clear D. Trimming took 5 bases from V and 0 from J, leaving 5 bases between them. The germline CDR1 and CDR2 sequences are SGHTA and FQGNSA. The CDR3 loop spans 12 amino acids.

This clonotype was seen a handful of times. V and J are TRBV20-1 and TRBJ1-2; 8 positions agree with TRBD1. This CDR3 has 11 amino acids. The V and J ends lost 3 bases and 13 bases, in that order; junction bases with no gene match: 7. Germline values: CDR1 DFQATT, CDR2 SNEGSKA (reference sequence). CDR3 residues: CSARVTGVFTF. For the CDR3, the DNA is TGCAGTGCTAGGGTGACAGGGGTTTTCACCTTC.

The genes are TRBV7-9 and TRBJ2-3; 11 positions agree with TRBD2. V dropped 2 bases and J dropped 4; count of bases not matched to a gene: 8. The CDR3 covers 17 residues. Germline values: CDR1 SEHNR, CDR2 FQNEAQ (reference sequence). CDR3 coding DNA: TGTGCCAGCAGCTTATCCCTCACTAGCGGGAGTTCAGATACGCAGTATTTT. Translated: CASSLSLTSGSSDTQYF.

This clonotype turned up a few times. The chain couples TRBV20-1 to TRBJ2-3; 10 nucleotides line up with TRBD2. Germline CDR1 reads DFQATT; CDR2 reads SNEGSKA (reference sequence). The CDR3 is 16 amino acids. The ends lost 7 bases at V and 2 bases at J; junction bases unmatched: 12. The CDR3: CSVERPGLAYTDTQYF. DNA for the CDR3: TGCAGTGTCGAACGCCCGGGACTAGCGTACACAGATACGCAGTATTTT.

This clonotype was recorded a few times. The chain combines TRBV20-1 with TRBJ2-7; either TRBD1 or TRBD2 may supply D (6 bases each). Trimming removed 0 bases at V and 2 bases at J, with 14 bases between. Germline values: CDR1 DFQATT, CDR2 SNEGSKA (reference sequence). This CDR3 has 15 residues. The CDR3: CSARDAMRGAYEQYF. The CDR3 DNA is TGCAGTGCTAGAGATGCAATGAGGGGGGCCTACGAGCAGTACTTC.

The rearrangement uses TRBV20-1 and TRBJ2-1; 8 nucleotides align to TRBD2. Unmatched junction bases numbered 8, after V lost 3 bases and J lost 7 bases. The CDR3 runs 14 residues. The germline gives CDR1 DFQATT, CDR2 SNEGSKA (reference sequence). The CDR3 is CSASSGTRHNEQFF. The CDR3 DNA reads as TGCAGTGCTAGTTCCGGGACTAGGCATAATGAGCAGTTCTTC.

The V call is TRBV1, the J call TRBJ1-6; whether TRBD1, the table's D call, matches the DNA was not checked. TRBV1 is designated a pseudogene. CDR3 length: 15 residues. The CDR3 DNA is TGCACCAGCAGCCATCTCACAGGGTGGGGATCACCCCTCCACTTT. This codes for CTSSHLTGWGSPLHF.

In the case of this clonotype: This may come from a read error, since a much larger clone is one base off. The chain links TRBV12-3 or TRBV12-4 to TRBJ2-7; 7 bases fit TRBD1. The CDR3 is 12 residues long. V shed 6 bases and J 9 bases; nucleotides not matched to a gene: 8. The CDR3 region is CASSVDRAGQYF. The CDR3 nucleotides read TGTGCCAGCAGCGTTGACAGGGCCGGGCAGTACTTC.

There are many counts of this clonotype. This sequence joins TRBV7-3 and TRBJ1-1; D may be TRBD1 (6 bases). The CDR3 loop spans 13 amino acids. From germline, CDR1 is SGHTA and CDR2 FQGTGA. Trimming cost V 0 bases and J 8 bases, with 10 bases left between them. Here the CDR3 DNA reads TGTGCCAGCAGCTTAACAGGAGGGGGGGAAGCTTTCTTT. This encodes CASSLTGGGEAFF.

In this sample, this clonotype turned up a few times. The chain couples TRBV7-9 to TRBJ2-5; D may be TRBD1 (5 bases). Germline loops: CDR1 SEHNR, CDR2 FQNEAQ (reference sequence). The CDR3 length is 15 residues. V was cut by 6 bases and J by 1 base, with 15 bases left in between. The CDR3 spells CASSYRRAGQETQYF. The CDR3 nucleotides read TGTGCCAGCAGTTACCGCAGGGCAGGCCAAGAGACCCAGTACTTC.

This clonotype was seen a few times. The chain uses TRBV6-5 and TRBJ2-2; maybe TRBD1 (5 bases). The CDR3 contains 15 residues. Germline CDR1 is MNHEY and CDR2 is SVGAGI. Trimming cost V 2 bases and J 0 bases, with 7 bases left between them. This CDR3 reads CASSYGRANTGELFF. For the CDR3, the DNA is TGTGCCAGCAGTTACGGCAGGGCGAACACCGGGGAGCTGTTTTTT.

As DNA, the CDR3 is TGTGCCAGCAGCTTAGAGGAGGCTAGCGGGGACACAGATACGCAGTATTTT. It specifies CASSLEEASGDTDTQYF. V gene TRBV7-9 combines with J gene TRBJ2-3, with 9 bases matching TRBD2. Germline CDR1 reads SEHNR; CDR2 reads FQNEAQ (reference sequence). The CDR3 has 17 amino acids. The trim removed 1 base at V and 2 bases at J, leaving 7 bases unmatched.

This clonotype was picked up a small number of times. This chain uses TRBV25-1 with TRBJ2-2, with 14 bases that match TRBD2. Germline trimming cut 3 bases from V and 9 bases from J; bases unmatched to any gene: 3. CDR1 and CDR2 (germline): MGHDK, SYGVNS. CDR3 size: 15 residues. CDR3 in DNA: TGTGCCAGCAGTGAGGGACTAGCGGGAGCCCGGGAGCTGTTTTTT. Its translation is CASSEGLAGARELFF.

The chain combines TRBV12-3 or TRBV12-4 with TRBJ1-5; D not resolved. V was shortened by 2 bases and J by 3 bases, with 17 bases between the two germline ends. CDR3 length: 17 residues. CDR3 DNA: TGTGCCAGCAGTTTAAGTTTCCGGCTCGCTAACAATCAGCCCCAGCATTTT. It specifies CASSLSFRLANNQPQHF.

The chain has TRBV30 and TRBJ2-2, with D unclear. The germline gives CDR1 GTSNPN, CDR2 SVGIG (reference sequence). This CDR3 has 12 amino acids. V dropped 8 bases and J dropped 3 bases, with 10 bases sitting between them. CDR3 in amino acids: CAGKLDTGELFF. CDR3 sequence (DNA): TGTGCCGGGAAACTTGACACCGGGGAGCTGTTTTTT.

In this sample, this clonotype turned up a few times. The gene calls are TRBV27 and TRBJ1-1; the D gene is possibly TRBD1 (5 bases). Trimming cost V 5 bases and J 7 bases, with 23 bases left between them. Germline CDR1 and CDR2: MNHEY and SMNVEV (reference sequence). The CDR3 spans 16 residues. CDR3 nucleotide sequence: TGTGCCAGCAGTCTCCGCCGGACGGGGCCAGAGGGTGAAGCTTTCTTT. It encodes CASSLRRTGPEGEAFF.

V is TRBV18 and J is TRBJ1-3, with D possibly being TRBD1 (6 bases). Germline V gives CDR1 KGHSH, CDR2 LQKENI. The CDR3 runs to 16 residues. V was trimmed by 5 bases and J by 0 bases, leaving 14 bases between them. The CDR3 spells CASSGRTGTSGNTIYF. CDR3 DNA: TGTGCCAGCTCAGGACGAACAGGGACCTCTGGAAACACCATATATTTT.

This sequence joins TRBV15 and TRBJ2-7; the match to TRBD1 covers 7 bases. Losses at the gene ends were 3 bases for V and 4 bases for J; bases not matched to a gene: 3. Germline CDR1 LNHNV, CDR2 YYDKDF (reference sequence). The CDR3 extends over 13 amino acids. DNA for the CDR3: TGTGCCACCAGCAGCGCCAGGGGGTACGAGCAGTACTTC. Amino acid sequence: CATSSARGYEQYF.

The V and J genes are TRBV20-1 and TRBJ1-2; 8 bases map to TRBD1. CDR1 is DFQATT, CDR2 SNEGSKA, per germline (reference sequence). V trimming: 5 bases; J trimming: 8 bases; junction bases outside the gene matches: 7. The CDR3 totals 12 residues. The CDR3 loop reads CSAGQGAQGYTF. The CDR3 region has the DNA TGCAGTGCTGGTCAGGGGGCGCAAGGCTACACCTTC.